This section outlines one T cell receptor beta chain sequence together with its context. This specimen comes from a study of cytomegalovirus exposure and HLA in healthy donors. PCR amplification relied on 60 Vbeta primers (plus 13 Jbeta primers). Produced via immunoSEQ multiplex PCR; TCRdb's table is partial and in-frame only. With 80,000 or so clones in the sample, the ten largest clones hold approximately 13%. V dropped 6 bases and J dropped 8 bases, with 10 bases sitting between them. The CDR3 is 11 amino acids. Germline CDR1 and CDR2: DFQATT and SNEGSKA (reference sequence). The chain uses TRBV20-1 and TRBJ1-4, with a tentative D call TRBD1 (6 bases). The TCR originated in a man over 45 in good health and CMV-seropositive. The specimen sequenced was PBMCs. In DNA, the CDR3 is TGCAGTGCCTTTCAGGGGGAAAAACTGTTTTTT. It specifies CSAFQGEKLFF.